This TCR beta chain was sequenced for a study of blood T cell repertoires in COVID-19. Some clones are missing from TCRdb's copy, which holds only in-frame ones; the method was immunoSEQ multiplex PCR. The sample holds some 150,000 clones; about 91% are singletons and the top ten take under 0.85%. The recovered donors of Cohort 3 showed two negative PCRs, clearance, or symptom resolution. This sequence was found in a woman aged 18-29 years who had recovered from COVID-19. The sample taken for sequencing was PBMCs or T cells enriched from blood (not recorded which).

The CDR3 nucleotides read TGTGCCAGCAGTTTCCAACTCCCGACAGGCCACCAAGAGTACTTC. Its protein product is CASSFQLPTGHQEYF. The chain couples TRBV27 to TRBJ2-7; D is perhaps TRBD1 (6 bases). V lost 3 bases to trimming and J lost 11 bases, with 23 bases between them. The germline gives CDR1 MNHEY, CDR2 SMNVEV (reference sequence). This CDR3 has 15 amino acids.